Many counts were recorded for the clone carrying this T cell receptor beta chain. Its antigen is undetermined. This sample stems from a study of T cells in Graves' hyperthyroidism and ophthalmopathy. Study conclusions and caveats: It was a median about 7.1 months before onset that the model predicted ophthalmopathy. Most thyroid clonotypes expanded above 0.001 were also detected in blood.

RNA transcripts served as the template for amplifying TCR beta CDR3 regions. The HTBI primer set was used in a first-round RT-PCR of the TCR CDR3. MiXCR, run by TCRdb on the multiplex PCR reads, gives a single entry per CDR3 protein. The data contain about 740,000 distinct CDR3 sequences, about 14% of them singletons. Graves' hyperthyroidism without ophthalmopathy progression within 18 months was termed stable. Thyroid ultrasound, orbital computed tomography, clinical symptoms, and serum thyroxine and TRAb underpinned diagnoses. Trimming cost V 6 bases and J 3 bases, with 14 bases left between them. Per the germline V gene, CDR1 is DFQATT and CDR2 is SNEGSKA (reference sequence). The CDR3 covers 13 residues.

This chain joins TRBV20-1 and TRBJ2-5; D is perhaps TRBD2 (5 bases). Specimen: blood. The source is a woman aged 18-29 years with Graves' hyperthyroidism. The CDR3 is CSAPPPAEETQYF. Here the CDR3 DNA reads TGCAGTGCCCCTCCCCCAGCGGAAGAGACCCAGTACTTC.